This TCR beta chain originates from a study of cytomegalovirus exposure and HLA in healthy donors. Study context: Unique TCR beta sequences numbering about 100 million came from approximately 180 million T cells in an earlier analysis. From HLA-typed donors, an early data release held about 85 million unique TCRs.

The PCR had 60 Vbeta and 13 Jbeta primers. The repertoire was sequenced with immunoSEQ multiplex PCR; TCRdb's copy has only in-frame clones and lacks some. This sample carries 150,000 or so clones, 64% of them seen once, and the ten largest clones take under 3%. Notes on the study in general: Some public TCRs appeared in many individuals, while most sequences were rare. For most TCR beta V segments, an earlier analysis put the productive rate at about 87% or about 30% of the time.

In the case of this clone: The target antigen is unknown.

CDR1 LNHDA and CDR2 SQIVND come from the germline V gene (reference sequence). The V and J ends lost 2 bases and 3 bases, in that order; junction bases with no gene match: 7. This CDR3 has 16 amino acids. The clonotype comes from a woman aged 25 to 39 in good health and CMV-seropositive. The sample taken for sequencing was PBMCs. The chain uses TRBV19 and TRBJ2-3, with TRBD2 matching over 8 bases. As DNA, the CDR3 is TGTGCCAGTAGTATAAGCGGGGGAAAAGGGACAGATACGCAGTATTTT. Translating it yields CASSISGGKGTDTQYF.